These 10 T cell receptor beta chains originate from one sample sequenced in a study of blood T cell repertoires in COVID-19. Only in-frame clones appear in the TCRdb table, and some are missing; sequencing was by immunoSEQ multiplex PCR. The table has hundreds of thousands of clones, approximately 81% seen once. The sequencing sample was made of peripheral blood. These receptors were obtained from a man aged 25-45 years with active or convalescent COVID-19.

The chain has TRBV11-3 and TRBJ2-2; TRBD1 aligns across 8 bases. J was trimmed by 3 bases and V by 0 bases; bases with no gene match: 6. This CDR3 spans 17 amino acids. The V gene's germline CDR1 is SGHNT and CDR2 YENEEA. For the CDR3, the DNA is TGTGCCAGCAGCTTAGAGGGGACAGGTGACGACACCGGGGAGCTGTTTTTT. Encoded protein: CASSLEGTGDDTGELFF.

The chain recombines TRBV28 with TRBJ1-1; D unclear. Trimming left V 2 bases short and J 1 base short, with 11 bases between. The CDR3 extends over 15 amino acids. In germline, CDR1 is MDHEN, CDR2 SYDVKM. CDR3 loop: CASSLPLPGNTEAFF. The CDR3 coding sequence is TGTGCCAGCAGTTTACCCTTACCGGGGAACACTGAAGCTTTCTTT.

The chain combines TRBV7-2 with TRBJ1-4; D is perhaps TRBD1 (6 bases). CDR3 size: 16 residues. Germline loops: CDR1 SGHTA, CDR2 FQGNSA. The V end lost 1 base, the J end lost 6 bases, and 15 bases lay between the germline ends. CDR3 loop: CASSLGRGQTHEKLFF. CDR3 DNA: TGTGCCAGCAGCTTAGGGCGGGGGCAGACCCATGAAAAACTGTTTTTT.

The rearrangement joins TRBV7-2 to TRBJ1-2; D not resolved. Germline V gives CDR1 SGHTA, CDR2 FQGNSA. The CDR3 totals 17 residues. V dropped 0 bases and J dropped 0 bases, with 14 bases sitting between them. CDR3 residues: CASSLAQVSITNYGYTF. CDR3 DNA: TGTGCCAGCAGCTTAGCCCAGGTCTCAATCACTAACTATGGCTACACCTTC.

The rearrangement joins TRBV2 to TRBJ1-4; perhaps TRBD1 as D (6 bases). The ends were cut back, 2 bases at V and 4 bases at J, with 11 bases in the middle. The length of the CDR3 is 15 residues. Per germline, CDR1 SNHLY and CDR2 FYNNEI. Here the CDR3 DNA reads TGTGCCAGCAGTGAATTAGGACAGCGTAATGAAAAACTGTTTTTT. It is translated as CASSELGQRNEKLFF.

The count of this clone is one. Within the sample, other DNA sequences also encode this same CDR3. CDR3 sequence reads: CASSLSGQSSYEQYF. The CDR3 DNA sequence: TGTGCCAGCAGCTTAAGCGGGCAAAGCTCCTACGAGCAGTACTTC. The rearrangement joins TRBV7-2 to TRBJ2-7; a possible D gene is TRBD2 (6 bases). Germline CDR1 SGHTA, CDR2 FQGNSA. V was cut by 2 bases and J by 0 bases, with 11 bases left in between. This CDR3 has 15 amino acids.

This chain joins TRBV6-4 and TRBJ1-1; a weak D match, TRBD1 (5 bases). Trimming took off 5 bases at V and 1 base at J, with 11 bases between the two ends. This CDR3 region has 14 residues. Looked up from germline, CDR1 is MRHNA and CDR2 is SNTAGT. The CDR3 nucleotides are TGTGCCAGCAGTCCCCGGGGGGGGAACACTGAAGCTTTCTTT. Residues: CASSPRGGNTEAFF.

The chain links TRBV4-2 to TRBJ1-6; TRBD1 might be the D (6 bases). The CDR3 spans 16 residues. The germline CDR1 and CDR2 sequences are LGHNA and YNFKEQ. Trimming stripped 0 bases from V and 9 bases from J, with 15 bases between. The CDR3 DNA reads as TGTGCCAGCAGCCAAGATCTGGGGGCAAGCAGTTCACCCCTCCACTTT. It encodes CASSQDLGASSSPLHF.

This clone was detected a few times. The chain joins TRBV5-1 to TRBJ2-5; tentatively, D is TRBD1 (6 bases). This CDR3 is 13 amino acids long. V gave up 1 base and J gave up 5 bases, with 9 bases separating them. CDR1 and CDR2 (germline): SGHRS, YFSETQ. The CDR3 DNA reads TGCGCCAGCAGCTTGAACAGGGTGGAGACCCAGTACTTC. Protein sequence: CASSLNRVETQYF. The whole variable domain, filled in from reference TRBV5-1 and TRBJ2-5, reads KAGVTQTPRYLIKTRGQQVTLSCSPISGHRSVSWYQQTPGQGLQFLFEYFSETQRNKGNFPGRFSGRQFSNSRSEMNVSTLELGDSALYLCASSLNRVETQYFGPGTRLLVL.

The J gene is TRBJ1-1, the V gene TRBV7-2; D unresolved. The CDR3 loop spans 16 amino acids. CDR1 is SGHTA, CDR2 FQGNSA, per germline. Trimming cost V 5 bases and J 9 bases, with 25 bases left between them. Written as DNA, the CDR3 is TGTGCCAGCAGCCCCTCGGGTCGGCAAATCGCCCTCAAAGCTTTCTTT. Its protein is CASSPSGRQIALKAFF.